The source of this TCR beta chain is a study of identical twins. Trimming shortened V by 4 bases and J by 2 bases, and 3 bases separated the two germline ends. The CDR3 is 12 amino acids. Germline-derived CDR1 and CDR2 are SGHDT and YYEEEE. In regard to this clonotype: Its antigen remains unknown.

Broader study findings: The abundant beta clonotypes from cord blood had fewer insertions, and memory repertoires had none of this. Within twin pairs, the out-of-frame alpha sequences they shared showed excess low generation probability. Twin pairs had excess sharing that was weaker in beta out-of-frame sequences.

TCRdb re-analysed the 5' RACE reads in MiXCR, keeping a single row per CDR3 protein. This table has around 340,000 distinct CDR3 sequences, roughly an eighth appearing once. Another study also made use of these data, one on yellow fever vaccine responses in identical twins. In that study: Twins reportedly had a vaccine T cell response that seemed partly convergent, partly personalized.

The origin of this receptor is a woman between 18 and 29 years old in good health. Sequenced: CD8+ T cells sorted from blood. The V gene is TRBV5-6, the J gene TRBJ2-2; no reliable D call. CDR3 in amino acids: CASSHNTGELFF. The CDR3 nucleotides are TGTGCCAGCAGCCATAACACCGGGGAGCTGTTTTTT.